This TCR beta chain was sequenced during a study of blood T cells in healthy people across ages. Combining a sample-barcoded 5' primer with a J-beta primer mix, a second PCR ran for about 6 to 11 cycles. Per-sample output comprised a minimum of 2.5 million paired-end reads containing CDR3. TCRdb reprocessed the 5' RACE reads with MiXCR, giving one entry per CDR3 protein. The sample includes 540,000 or so distinct CDR3 sequences, 24% of them seen just once. Germline loops: CDR1 SGHTA, CDR2 FQGNSA. The CDR3 has 16 amino acids. Trimming removed 1 base at V and 1 base at J, with 10 bases between. This clonotype was counted many times. These data are also associated with another study on T cells of mothers and their children. Per that study: Donors comprised a few healthy Caucasian mothers plus their six children. Every mother produced more than 10 million TCR beta CDR3 reads, whereas every child provided roughly 3 million.

The chain couples TRBV7-2 to TRBJ1-4; the D is unclear. Sample: blood. This receptor was obtained from a boy aged 10-17 years in good health. The CDR3 nucleotides are TGTGCCAGCAGCTTAGGCGGGGTACTAACTAATGAAAAACTGTTTTTT. Residues: CASSLGGVLTNEKLFF.